The 31 T cell receptor beta chains listed next were all sequenced from one sample in a study of human T cells and chemical hapten exposure. The time point denotes: pre-sensitization, week 0. The treatment denotes: therapeutic diphenylcyclopropenone sensitization with weekly scalp DPC. TCRdb ran MiXCR on the RACE reads and lists one entry per CDR3 protein. The table includes tens of thousands of distinct CDR3 sequences, 9.6% detected once. The specimen comprised whole blood, sampled in connection with sensitization to the hapten diphenylcyclopropenone (DPC). The source of these receptors is a middle-aged woman with alopecia areata. Some clones in this sample may be carry-over from other donors' samples.

This chain connects TRBV5-1 to TRBJ1-1; D possibly corresponds to TRBD1 (5 bases). The germline V gene has CDR1 SGHRS and CDR2 YFSETQ. This CDR3 comprises 13 residues. V gave up 2 bases and J gave up 7 bases, with 12 bases separating them. The CDR3 reads CASSLNLQGEAFF. CDR3 coding DNA: TGCGCCAGCAGCTTAAATCTGCAGGGTGAAGCTTTCTTT.

A few counts support this clonotype. CDR3 amino acids: CASSQEGPQATQYF. The CDR3 DNA follows: TGCGCCAGCAGCCAAGAAGGTCCCCAGGCTACGCAGTATTTT. V gene TRBV4-3 combines with J gene TRBJ2-3; unclear D gene. The CDR3 is 14 residues long. In germline, CDR1 is LGHNA, CDR2 YSLEER. V lost 0 bases, J lost 8 bases, and 12 bases lay in between.

This clonotype was detected many times. The chain is built from TRBV3-1 and TRBJ1-3; no clear D. Between the trimmed V and J ends, which lost 4 bases and 9 bases, there was a span of 10 bases. This CDR3 comprises 12 residues. The V gene's germline CDR1 is LGHDT and CDR2 YNNKEL (reference sequence). The CDR3 here is CASSREGSTIYF. CDR3 nucleotides: TGTGCCAGCAGCCGTGAGGGATCCACCATATATTTT. The whole variable domain, filled in from reference TRBV3-1 and TRBJ1-3, reads DTAVSQTPKYLVTQMGNDKSIKCEQNLGHDTMYWYKQDSKKFLKIMFSYNNKELIINETVPNRFSPKSPDKAHLNLHINSLELGDSAVYFCASSREGSTIYFGEGSWLTVV.

The chain is built from TRBV28 and TRBJ1-1, with D tentatively TRBD1 (6 bases). This CDR3 has 15 amino acids. CDR1 and CDR2 from the germline V gene are MDHEN and SYDVKM. V lost 4 bases, J lost 1 base, and 13 bases lay in between. The CDR3 DNA follows: TGTGCCAGCAGTTCCACCGACAGGCCGAACACTGAAGCTTTCTTT. Its translation: CASSSTDRPNTEAFF.

This clonotype has ten or more counts. This sequence joins TRBV6-2 or TRBV6-3 and TRBJ2-2; tentatively, D is TRBD1 (6 bases). Looked up from germline, CDR1 is MNHEY and CDR2 is SVGEGT. This CDR3 has 13 amino acids. Trimming pared 6 bases from V and 5 bases from J, leaving 10 bases between. The CDR3 DNA follows: TGTGCCAGCAGCCCTGGGACAACCGGGGAGCTGTTTTTT. As protein: CASSPGTTGELFF.

The V call is TRBV12-3 or TRBV12-4, the J call TRBJ2-7; D is perhaps TRBD1 (6 bases). This CDR3 is built from 13 residues. V lost 7 bases, J lost 5 bases, and 15 bases lay in between. This CDR3 reads CASINRERNEQYF. In nucleotides, the CDR3 is TGTGCCAGCATTAACAGGGAGAGGAACGAGCAGTACTTC.

Concerning this clonotype itself: It may be a read error: a sequence one base away is much more abundant. The chain carries TRBV7-9 and TRBJ1-6; the D gene is possibly TRBD1 (5 bases). The CDR3 spans 13 residues. V lost 1 base to trimming and J lost 13 bases, with 11 bases between them. CDR1 is SEHNR, CDR2 FQNEAQ, per germline (reference sequence). CDR3 in DNA: TGTGCCAGCAGCTTAGATCTCGGGGCGCCCCTCCACTTT. It specifies CASSLDLGAPLHF.

The genes are TRBV5-4 and TRBJ2-7; TRBD1 might be the D (6 bases). V was cut by 0 bases and J by 0 bases, with 13 bases left in between. Germline CDR1 is SGHNT and CDR2 is YYREEE (reference sequence). CDR3 length: 16 residues. Here the CDR3 reads CASSLASGTHSYEQYF. As DNA, the CDR3 is TGTGCCAGCAGCTTGGCCTCCGGGACACACTCCTACGAGCAGTACTTC.

This clonotype came up a few times. The V and J genes are TRBV28 and TRBJ2-3, with D possibly matching TRBD2 (5 bases). This CDR3 comprises 12 residues. V lost 11 bases, J lost 9 bases, and 18 bases lay in between. CDR1 is MDHEN, CDR2 SYDVKM, per germline. CDR3 region: CAGRTPPGTQYF. CDR3 nucleotides: TGTGCCGGAAGGACCCCACCGGGGACGCAGTATTTT.

This clonotype appeared a few times. The rearrangement links TRBV9 to TRBJ2-1, with TRBD2 matching over 11 bases. V lost 5 bases to trimming and J lost 0 bases; unmatched junction nucleotides: 13. Germline assignment: CDR1 SGDLS and CDR2 YYNGEE. This CDR3 has 19 amino acids. CDR3 sequence: CASRERTSGSLRSYNEQFF. Here the CDR3 DNA reads TGTGCCAGCAGAGAAAGGACTAGCGGGTCTCTCCGCTCCTACAATGAGCAGTTCTTC.

The rearrangement uses TRBV14 and TRBJ2-2, with D possibly matching TRBD1 (6 bases). V shed 4 bases and J shed 4 bases, with 13 bases lying between them. The CDR3 sequence is 15 residues long. CDR1 SGHDN and CDR2 FVKESK come from the germline V gene. The CDR3 DNA reads TGTGCCAGCAGCCCCCTCAACAGGGCCACCGGGGAGCTGTTTTTT. Translating gives CASSPLNRATGELFF.

This clonotype was recorded many times. The J gene is TRBJ1-2, the V gene TRBV10-3, with D possibly matching TRBD1 (6 bases). The CDR3 loop spans 15 amino acids. V shed 0 bases and J shed 5 bases, with 13 bases lying between them. Germline lookup yields CDR1 ENHRY and CDR2 SYGVKD. The DNA for the CDR3 is TGTGCCATCAGTGAGTCGGTACAGGGAGAGTATGGCTACACCTTC. Amino acids: CAISESVQGEYGYTF.

This clonotype was seen repeatedly, ten times or more. The chain employs TRBV7-2 and TRBJ2-7; no definite D call. V lost 1 base and J 7 bases, leaving 8 bases between the germline ends. The CDR3 extends over 12 amino acids. CDR1 and CDR2 (germline): SGHTA, FQGNSA. The CDR3 DNA follows: TGTGCCAGCAGCTTAGAGAGAAGGGAGCAGTACTTC. Translating it yields CASSLERREQYF.

This clonotype was seen a handful of times. The V and J genes are TRBV4-1 and TRBJ2-4, with D possibly TRBD1 on 6 matching bases. Germline values: CDR1 MGHRA, CDR2 YSYEKL. Trimming pared 1 base from V and 4 bases from J, leaving 14 bases between. CDR3 length: 16 amino acids. CDR3 sequence reads: CASSQGGRQGKNIQYF. For the CDR3, the DNA is TGCGCCAGCAGCCAAGGAGGTCGGCAGGGGAAAAACATTCAGTACTTC.

This clonotype was counted at least ten times. The chain carries TRBV7-2 and TRBJ2-2, with unresolved D. V dropped 6 bases and J dropped 2 bases, with 13 bases sitting between them. Germline V gives CDR1 SGHTA, CDR2 FQGNSA. The CDR3 has 15 amino acids. CDR3 residues: CASSKAGANTGELFF. The CDR3 DNA reads TGTGCCAGCAGTAAGGCAGGAGCTAACACCGGGGAGCTGTTTTTT.

In its sample, this clonotype was seen many times. CDR3 loop: CASSEMGTIPLRNTIYF. DNA for the CDR3: TGTGCCAGCAGTGAAATGGGGACCATTCCCCTCCGGAACACCATATATTTT. The chain combines TRBV2 with TRBJ1-3; D might be TRBD1 (5 bases). The V end lost 2 bases, the J end lost 7 bases, and 21 bases lay between the germline ends. The CDR3 is 17 amino acids. Germline-derived CDR1 and CDR2 are SNHLY and FYNNEI. Combining the CDR3 with reference TRBV2 and TRBJ1-3 gives the whole variable domain EPEVTQTPSHQVTQMGQEVILRCVPISNHLYFYWYRQILGQKVEFLVSFYNNEISEKSEIFDDQFSVERPDGSNFTLKIRSTKLEDSAMYFCASSEMGTIPLRNTIYFGEGSWLTVV.

This clonotype was found many times. The chain uses TRBV20-1 and TRBJ1-6, with D possibly matching TRBD1 (5 bases). Per the germline V gene, CDR1 is DFQATT and CDR2 is SNEGSKA (reference sequence). The length of the CDR3 is 12 residues. V gave up 7 bases and J gave up 8 bases, with 12 bases separating them. CDR3 residues: CSVNRRDSPLHF. The CDR3 bases are TGCAGTGTGAACAGGCGGGATTCACCCCTCCACTTT.

This chain connects TRBV20-1 to TRBJ2-4; possible D gene TRBD1, 5 bases. The CDR3 is 15 amino acids. Trimming took 3 bases from V and 5 from J, leaving 17 bases between them. From germline, CDR1 is DFQATT and CDR2 SNEGSKA (reference sequence). CDR3 loop: CSASPGWVIENIQYF. The CDR3 DNA is TGCAGTGCTAGTCCAGGGTGGGTGATCGAAAACATTCAGTACTTC.

The chain links TRBV11-2 to TRBJ2-2, with D uncertain. V lost 0 bases and J 2 bases, leaving 4 bases between the germline ends. This CDR3 comprises 14 residues. Germline lookup yields CDR1 SGHAT and CDR2 FQNNGV. The CDR3 DNA sequence: TGTGCCAGCAGCTTAGATCTCAACACCGGGGAGCTGTTTTTT. It specifies CASSLDLNTGELFF.

V and J are TRBV11-3 and TRBJ2-1; 8 bases are a match to TRBD1. This CDR3 has 18 residues. With V trimmed by 0 bases and J by 0 bases, 7 bases remained unmatched. Germline V gene data show CDR1 as SGHNT and CDR2 as YENEEA. CDR3 DNA sequence: TGTGCCAGCAGCTTAGAATCTTGGGACAGGAGCTCCTACAATGAGCAGTTCTTC. Translation: CASSLESWDRSSYNEQFF.

This clonotype was found a few times. The chain couples TRBV3-1 to TRBJ1-6; possible D gene TRBD1, 6 bases. CDR1 LGHDT and CDR2 YNNKEL come from the germline V gene (reference sequence). The CDR3 spans 17 residues. V was pared by 3 bases and J by 0 bases, with 12 bases between. The CDR3 nucleotides are TGTGCCAGCAGCCAGAGAGGGGGACCCTCCTATAATTCACCCCTCCACTTT. Translated: CASSQRGGPSYNSPLHF. Full variable domain (outside the CDR3, taken from reference TRBV3-1 and TRBJ1-6): DTAVSQTPKYLVTQMGNDKSIKCEQNLGHDTMYWYKQDSKKFLKIMFSYNNKELIINETVPNRFSPKSPDKAHLNLHINSLELGDSAVYFCASSQRGGPSYNSPLHFGNGTRLTVT.

This clonotype was observed at least ten times. The rearrangement joins TRBV20-1 to TRBJ1-3, with D perhaps TRBD1 (5 bases). This CDR3 has 14 amino acids. The V and J ends lost 7 bases and 0 bases respectively, with 13 bases between them. Germline values: CDR1 DFQATT, CDR2 SNEGSKA (reference sequence). The CDR3 loop is CSVTVNTSGNTIYF. CDR3 DNA: TGCAGTGTGACAGTAAACACCTCTGGAAACACCATATATTTT.

There are a few counts of this clonotype. The CDR3 bases are TGTGCCAGCAGTATTCCGCCGAGTGGAGAGCAGTACTTC. Residues: CASSIPPSGEQYF. V is TRBV12-3 or TRBV12-4 and J is TRBJ2-7, with unresolved D. The CDR3 spans 13 residues. The ends were cut back, 5 bases at V and 7 bases at J, with 15 bases in the middle.

This clonotype was seen repeatedly, ten times or more. The chain combines TRBV5-1 with TRBJ2-1; 10 bases agree with TRBD1. Per germline, CDR1 SGHRS and CDR2 YFSETQ. V trimming: 0 bases; J trimming: 8 bases; junction bases outside the gene matches: 8. CDR3 length equals 16 residues. CDR3 protein: CASSLEDRGRIHEQFF. The CDR3 nucleotides read TGCGCCAGCAGCTTGGAAGACAGGGGGCGCATCCATGAGCAGTTCTTC. Filled out from reference TRBV5-1 and TRBJ2-1, the complete variable domain reads KAGVTQTPRYLIKTRGQQVTLSCSPISGHRSVSWYQQTPGQGLQFLFEYFSETQRNKGNFPGRFSGRQFSNSRSEMNVSTLELGDSALYLCASSLEDRGRIHEQFFGPGTRLTVL.

This clonotype was recorded many times. V gene TRBV7-9 combines with J gene TRBJ2-1; D is ambiguous. Trimming took 7 bases from V and 0 from J, leaving 13 bases between them. The CDR3 length is 15 residues. Germline V CDR1 and CDR2: SEHNR, FQNEAQ (reference sequence). The CDR3 reads CASTLRGGSYNEQFF. The CDR3 nucleotides are TGTGCCAGCACCCTGCGAGGTGGCTCCTACAATGAGCAGTTCTTC.

The sample holds a few counts of this clonotype. This rearrangement joins TRBV25-1 to TRBJ2-1, with 8 positions matching TRBD2. With V trimmed by 6 bases and J by 7 bases, 14 bases remained unmatched. Germline loops: CDR1 MGHDK, CDR2 SYGVNS. This CDR3 has 16 amino acids. This CDR3 is CASSRAGTRLENEQFF. The CDR3 coding sequence is TGTGCCAGCAGCCGCGCCGGGACTAGGTTGGAGAATGAGCAGTTCTTC.

Ten or more counts support this clonotype. This chain connects TRBV6-1 to TRBJ2-1; no clear D. There are 14 residues in the CDR3. V was pared by 6 bases and J by 5 bases, with 14 bases between. Germline CDR1 is MNHNS and CDR2 is SASEGT. The CDR3 sequence is CASRILDTNNEQFF. The CDR3 bases are TGTGCCAGCAGGATCCTAGACACCAACAATGAGCAGTTCTTC.

This clonotype was picked up a small number of times. The J gene is TRBJ2-1, the V gene TRBV7-2; TRBD2 matches 9 bases. The CDR3 loop spans 15 amino acids. Germline V gene lookup returns CDR1 SGHTA and CDR2 FQGNSA. V was pared by 3 bases and J by 3 bases, with 3 bases of the junction left unmatched. The CDR3 loop is CASSFSSGGYNEQFF. The CDR3 DNA sequence: TGTGCCAGCAGCTTTAGTAGCGGGGGCTACAATGAGCAGTTCTTC.

This clonotype showed up many times. The chain uses TRBV5-8 and TRBJ1-1; no firm D call. Germline CDR1 SGHTS, CDR2 YDEGEE. With 3 bases removed from V and 2 bases from J, the gap between germline ends came to 17 bases. This CDR3 region has 16 residues. DNA for the CDR3: TGTGCCAGCAGCTCCCGGCGGTCGACGGATAACACTGAAGCTTTCTTT. Amino acid sequence: CASSSRRSTDNTEAFF.

The rearrangement joins TRBV7-2 to TRBJ2-7; 9 bases are shared with TRBD1. After removal of 4 bases from V and 3 bases from J, the junction contained 4 bases not matched to a gene. CDR1 is SGHTA and CDR2 is FQGNSA in the germline V gene. There are 14 residues in the CDR3. The CDR3 DNA follows: TGTGCCAGCAGCTCCCGGGACAGGGACTACGAGCAGTACTTC. It is translated as CASSSRDRDYEQYF. The full variable domain, with the rest looked up from reference TRBV7-2 and TRBJ2-7, is GAGVSQSPSNKVTEKGKDVELRCDPISGHTALYWYRQSLGQGLEFLIYFQGNSAPDKSGLPSDRFSAERTGGSVSTLTIQRTQQEDSAVYLCASSSRDRDYEQYFGPGTRLTVT.

This clonotype appeared many times. The chain links TRBV3-1 to TRBJ1-2; a possible D gene is TRBD1 (5 bases). Trimming took 0 bases from V and 10 from J, leaving 15 bases between them. The CDR3 consists of 14 residues. Germline loops: CDR1 LGHDT, CDR2 YNNKEL (reference sequence). CDR3 loop: CASSQEGLNPDYTF. The CDR3 DNA reads as TGTGCCAGCAGCCAAGAGGGGCTGAACCCCGACTACACCTTC.